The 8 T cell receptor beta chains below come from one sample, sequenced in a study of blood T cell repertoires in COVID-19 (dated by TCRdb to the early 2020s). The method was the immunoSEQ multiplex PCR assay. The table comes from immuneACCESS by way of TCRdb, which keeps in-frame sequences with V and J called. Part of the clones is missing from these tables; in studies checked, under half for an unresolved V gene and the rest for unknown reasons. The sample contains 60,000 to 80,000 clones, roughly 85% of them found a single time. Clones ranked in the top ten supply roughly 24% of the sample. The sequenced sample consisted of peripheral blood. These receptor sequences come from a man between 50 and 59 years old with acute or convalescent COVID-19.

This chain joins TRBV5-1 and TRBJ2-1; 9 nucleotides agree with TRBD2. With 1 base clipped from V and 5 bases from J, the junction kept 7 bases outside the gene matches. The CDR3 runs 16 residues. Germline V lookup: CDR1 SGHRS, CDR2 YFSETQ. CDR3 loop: CASSLIAGGPNNEQFF. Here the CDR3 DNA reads TGCGCCAGCAGCTTGATTGCGGGGGGGCCAAACAATGAGCAGTTCTTC.

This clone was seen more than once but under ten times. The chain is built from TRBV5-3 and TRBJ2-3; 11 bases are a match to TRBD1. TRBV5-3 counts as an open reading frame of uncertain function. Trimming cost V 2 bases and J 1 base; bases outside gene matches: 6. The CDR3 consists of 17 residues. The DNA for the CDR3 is TGTGCCAGAAGCTTCCGGGACAGGGGGGGCCGCACAGATACGCAGTATTTT. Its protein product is CARSFRDRGGRTDTQYF.

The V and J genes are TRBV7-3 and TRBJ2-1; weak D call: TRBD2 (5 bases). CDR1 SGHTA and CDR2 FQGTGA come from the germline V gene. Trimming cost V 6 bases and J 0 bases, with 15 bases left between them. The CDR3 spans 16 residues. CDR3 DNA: TGTGCCAGCAGTCTCCAACCGGGGATCTCCTACAATGAGCAGTTCTTC. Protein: CASSLQPGISYNEQFF.

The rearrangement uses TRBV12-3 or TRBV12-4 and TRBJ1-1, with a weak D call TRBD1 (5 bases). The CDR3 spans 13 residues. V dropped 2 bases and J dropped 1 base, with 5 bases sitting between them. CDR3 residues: CASSLQGNTEAFF. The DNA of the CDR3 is TGTGCCAGCAGTTTACAGGGGAACACTGAAGCTTTCTTT.

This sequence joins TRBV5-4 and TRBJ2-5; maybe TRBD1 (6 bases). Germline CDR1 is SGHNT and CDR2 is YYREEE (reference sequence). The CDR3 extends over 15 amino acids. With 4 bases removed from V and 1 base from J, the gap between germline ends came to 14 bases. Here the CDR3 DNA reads TGTGCCAGCAGCGGAGAATGGACAGTCCAAGAGACCCAGTACTTC. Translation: CASSGEWTVQETQYF.

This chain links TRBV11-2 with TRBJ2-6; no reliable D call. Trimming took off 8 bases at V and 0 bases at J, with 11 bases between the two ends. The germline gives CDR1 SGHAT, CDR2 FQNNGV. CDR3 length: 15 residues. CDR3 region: CASGGSPSGANVLTF. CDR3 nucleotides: TGTGCCAGCGGCGGTAGCCCCTCTGGGGCCAACGTCCTGACTTTC.

The CDR3 protein is CASSLRTGRVRETQYF. The CDR3 bases are TGTGCCAGCAGCTTAAGAACAGGGAGAGTAAGGGAGACCCAGTACTTC. The chain is built from TRBV5-8 and TRBJ2-5; maybe TRBD1 (6 bases). The germline V gene has CDR1 SGHTS and CDR2 YDEGEE. The CDR3 length is 16 residues. V lost 2 bases and J lost 5, with 19 bases in between.

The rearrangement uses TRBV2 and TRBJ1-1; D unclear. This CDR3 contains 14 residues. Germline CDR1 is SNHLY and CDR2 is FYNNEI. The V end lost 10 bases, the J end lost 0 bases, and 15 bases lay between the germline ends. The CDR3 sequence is CAILPGSLNTEAFF. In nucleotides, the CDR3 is TGTGCCATCTTACCGGGGAGTTTGAACACTGAAGCTTTCTTT. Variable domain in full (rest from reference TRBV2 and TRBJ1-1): EPEVTQTPSHQVTQMGQEVILRCVPISNHLYFYWYRQILGQKVEFLVSFYNNEISEKSEIFDDQFSVERPDGSNFTLKIRSTKLEDSAMYFCAILPGSLNTEAFFGQGTRLTVV.